Following are 11 T cell receptor beta chains from one sample sequenced in a study of shared clonotypes between healthy human individuals. Naive CD8 cells, CD45RO-negative and positively selected for CCR7, excluded terminally differentiated effector memory CD45RA+ cells. Clones were sequenced by immunoSEQ multiplex PCR, and TCRdb holds only the in-frame ones, with some missing. The repertoire holds around 550,000 clones, 95% seen once, with around 0.11% in the top ten. The specimen sequenced was naive CD8+ T cells sorted from blood. Receptors originate from a woman aged 30 to 39 in good health.

The chain uses TRBV2 and TRBJ2-7; 7 nucleotides agree with TRBD1. The CDR3 spans 16 residues. The germline CDR1 and CDR2 sequences are SNHLY and FYNNEI. J was trimmed by 4 bases and V by 0 bases; bases with no gene match: 9. The CDR3 DNA reads as TGTGCCAGCAGTGAAGCGCGATTACAGGGGCAATACGAGCAGTACTTC. Its translation is CASSEARLQGQYEQYF. The variable domain in full, completed from reference TRBV2 and TRBJ2-7, reads EPEVTQTPSHQVTQMGQEVILRCVPISNHLYFYWYRQILGQKVEFLVSFYNNEISEKSEIFDDQFSVERPDGSNFTLKIRSTKLEDSAMYFCASSEARLQGQYEQYFGPGTRLTVT.

This clone was recorded once. Different DNA sequences within this sample yield the same CDR3. CDR3 nucleotide sequence: TGTGCCAGCAGTTTGTTAGGGTCCCACGAGCAGTACTTC. Amino acid sequence: CASSLLGSHEQYF. The rearrangement uses TRBV27 and TRBJ2-7; D unclear. Trimming stripped 3 bases from V and 5 bases from J, with 11 bases between. There are 13 residues in the CDR3. Germline assignment: CDR1 MNHEY and CDR2 SMNVEV (reference sequence).

This clone was picked up one time. This sequence joins TRBV29-1 and TRBJ2-2, with D perhaps matching TRBD1 (6 bases). V was clipped by 6 bases and J by 0 bases, with 11 bases between them. CDR1 is SQVTM and CDR2 is ANQGSEA in the germline V gene. This CDR3 region has 14 residues. CDR3 sequence reads: CSVAGTSNTGELFF. CDR3 bases: TGCAGCGTAGCCGGGACATCGAACACCGGGGAGCTGTTTTTT.

This clone was observed a single time. This chain connects TRBV10-2 to TRBJ1-1, with D perhaps matching TRBD1 (5 bases). V lost 3 bases, J lost 11 bases, and 16 bases lay in between. CDR3 size: 13 residues. The V gene's germline CDR1 is WSHSY and CDR2 SAAADI. The CDR3 bases are TGCGCCAGCAGTGAAGGCAGGGTATTTCAGGCTTTCTTT. It is translated as CASSEGRVFQAFF.

The chain carries TRBV4-1 and TRBJ2-4; TRBD1 matches at 10 bases. This CDR3 is built from 16 residues. Germline CDR1 is MGHRA and CDR2 is YSYEKL. Trimming at V came to 5 bases and at J to 6 bases, leaving 10 bases not matched to a gene. CDR3 DNA sequence: TGCGCCAGCAGCACTCGGGACAGGGGAGGCTTAAACATTCAGTACTTC. Translation gives CASSTRDRGGLNIQYF.

The genes are TRBV7-7 and TRBJ2-6; D ambiguous. Trimming pared 5 bases from V and 5 bases from J, leaving 19 bases between. The CDR3 is 17 residues long. Looked up from germline, CDR1 is SSHAT and CDR2 is FNYEAQ (reference sequence). CDR3 protein: CASSRKTPQSRANVLTF. In DNA, the CDR3 is TGTGCCAGCAGCAGGAAGACGCCACAAAGTCGGGCCAACGTCCTGACTTTC.

The chain uses TRBV15 and TRBJ1-2; maybe TRBD1 (5 bases). Trimming pared 3 bases from V and 0 bases from J, leaving 11 bases between. The CDR3 runs to 15 residues. Germline CDR1 reads LNHNV; CDR2 reads YYDKDF (reference sequence). CDR3: CATSSEDTPNYGYTF. In nucleotides, the CDR3 is TGTGCCACCAGCAGCGAGGACACCCCTAACTATGGCTACACCTTC.

The chain carries TRBV30 and TRBJ2-3; no firm D call. CDR1 GTSNPN and CDR2 SVGIG come from the germline V gene (reference sequence). The CDR3 runs 13 residues. The V and J ends lost 2 bases and 6 bases respectively, with 12 bases between them. The CDR3 nucleotides read TGTGCCTGGAGTTCTTGGTTAGGGGATACGCAGTATTTT. Its protein product is CAWSSWLGDTQYF.

The chain employs TRBV11-2 and TRBJ2-1; 8 bases map to TRBD1. V gave up 8 bases and J gave up 5 bases; unmatched junction bases: 11. CDR3 length equals 15 residues. Per germline, CDR1 SGHAT and CDR2 FQNNGV. The CDR3 DNA sequence: TGTGCCAGCCAGGTTGGGGCAGGGGGCAACAATGAGCAGTTCTTC. This codes for CASQVGAGGNNEQFF.

Regarding this clone: The same CDR3 arises from other DNA sequences in this sample as well. The chain recombines TRBV9 with TRBJ1-2; 7 bases agree with TRBD1. CDR3 length equals 14 residues. Germline V gene data show CDR1 as SGDLS and CDR2 as YYNGEE. Trimming removed 2 bases from V and 0 bases from J; junction bases left unmatched: 1. The CDR3 sequence: CASSVDRANYGYTF. The CDR3 bases are TGTGCCAGCAGCGTCGACAGGGCTAACTATGGCTACACCTTC.

The CDR3 sequence is CASSENYLSSYEQYF. Written as DNA, the CDR3 is TGTGCCAGCAGTGAAAACTATCTGAGCTCCTACGAGCAGTACTTC. The rearrangement uses TRBV2 and TRBJ2-7; no firm D call. The CDR3 contains 15 residues. V was trimmed by 2 bases and J by 0 bases, leaving 11 bases between them. Germline assignment: CDR1 SNHLY and CDR2 FYNNEI. The full variable domain, its missing parts supplied by reference TRBV2 and TRBJ2-7, is EPEVTQTPSHQVTQMGQEVILRCVPISNHLYFYWYRQILGQKVEFLVSFYNNEISEKSEIFDDQFSVERPDGSNFTLKIRSTKLEDSAMYFCASSENYLSSYEQYFGPGTRLTVT.